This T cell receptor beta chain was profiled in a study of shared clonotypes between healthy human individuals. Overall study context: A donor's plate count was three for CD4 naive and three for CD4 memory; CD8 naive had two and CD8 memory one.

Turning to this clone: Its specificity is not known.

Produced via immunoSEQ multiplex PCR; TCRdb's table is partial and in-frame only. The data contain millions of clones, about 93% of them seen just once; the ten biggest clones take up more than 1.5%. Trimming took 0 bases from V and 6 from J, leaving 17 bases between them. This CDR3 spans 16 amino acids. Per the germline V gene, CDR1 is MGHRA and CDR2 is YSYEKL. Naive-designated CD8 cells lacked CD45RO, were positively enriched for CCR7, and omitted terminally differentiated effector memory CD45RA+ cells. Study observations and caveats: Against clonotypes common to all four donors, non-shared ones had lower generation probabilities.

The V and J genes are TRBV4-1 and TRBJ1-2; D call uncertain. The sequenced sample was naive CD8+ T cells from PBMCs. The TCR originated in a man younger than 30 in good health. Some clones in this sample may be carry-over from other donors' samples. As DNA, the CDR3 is TGCGCCAGCAGCCAAGACCTTGGGGTTTGGGGTGATGGCTACACCTTC. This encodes CASSQDLGVWGDGYTF.